The source of this T cell receptor beta chain is a study of blood T cell repertoires in COVID-19. Study information: Acute and convalescent COVID-19 samples came from the United States, Italy and Spain.

Seattle-derived patients entered the study during active infection and were followed longitudinally. Here immunoSEQ multiplex PCR was the method, and the copy in TCRdb shows in-frame clones only, minus some. The repertoire consists of about 230,000 clones, with approximately 84% occurring once and the leading ten covering approximately 10%. Germline CDR1 SEHNR, CDR2 FQNEAQ (reference sequence). V dropped 6 bases and J dropped 0 bases, with 12 bases sitting between them. This CDR3 comprises 14 residues. The specimen sequenced was peripheral blood. This receptor was taken from a man in his forties or fifties with COVID-19, enrolled during active disease. This chain connects TRBV7-9 to TRBJ2-7, with a weak D call TRBD1 (6 bases). Here the CDR3 DNA reads TGTGCCAGCAGTTCAACAGGGCTCTCCTACGAGCAGTACTTC. Protein sequence: CASSSTGLSYEQYF. Supplemented by reference TRBV7-9 and TRBJ2-7, the full variable domain reads DTGVSQNPRHKITKRGQNVTFRCDPISEHNRLYWYRQTLGQGPEFLTYFQNEAQLEKSRLLSDRFSAERPKGSFSTLEIQRTEQGDSAMYLCASSSTGLSYEQYFGPGTRLTVT.